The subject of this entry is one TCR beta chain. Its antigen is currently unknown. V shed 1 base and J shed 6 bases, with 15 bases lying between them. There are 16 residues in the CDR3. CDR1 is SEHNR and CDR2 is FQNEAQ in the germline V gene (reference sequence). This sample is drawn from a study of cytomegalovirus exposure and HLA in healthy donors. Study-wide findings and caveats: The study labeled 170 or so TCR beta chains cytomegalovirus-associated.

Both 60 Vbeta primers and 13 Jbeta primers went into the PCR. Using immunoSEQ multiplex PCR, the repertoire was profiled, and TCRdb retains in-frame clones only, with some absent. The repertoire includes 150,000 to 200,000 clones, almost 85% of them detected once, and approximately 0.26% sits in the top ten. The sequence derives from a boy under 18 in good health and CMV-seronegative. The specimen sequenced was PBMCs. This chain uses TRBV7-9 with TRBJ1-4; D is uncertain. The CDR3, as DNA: TGTGCCAGCAGCTTAGGGGGAGGCGGTGTGGATGAAAAACTGTTTTTT. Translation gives CASSLGGGGVDEKLFF.